This T cell receptor beta chain is from a study of blood T cell repertoires in COVID-19. About the study: COVID-19 samples, acute and convalescent, were from the United States, Italy and Spain. Sources were T cells, B-cell-depleted T cells, or PBMCs; the material itself was cDNA or gDNA.

The germline CDR1 and CDR2 sequences are LNHDA and SQIVND (reference sequence). The V gene lost 7 bases and the J gene lost 11 bases, with 21 bases spanning the gap. There are 15 residues in the CDR3. Participants were aged about 18 to 100 years from around 25 US areas. TCRdb's copy holds only in-frame clones and misses some; the assay was immunoSEQ multiplex PCR. This sample has 200,000 to 300,000 clones, with about 91% found just once. The sequence was obtained from a woman in her forties with acute COVID-19. The sequenced material came from PBMCs or T cells enriched from blood (not recorded which). The chain uses TRBV19 and TRBJ1-6; D not resolved. In DNA form, the CDR3 reads TGTGCCAGTACCGGGGAAGGGCAAGCCGGGGCACCCCTCCACTTT. Protein: CASTGEGQAGAPLHF.